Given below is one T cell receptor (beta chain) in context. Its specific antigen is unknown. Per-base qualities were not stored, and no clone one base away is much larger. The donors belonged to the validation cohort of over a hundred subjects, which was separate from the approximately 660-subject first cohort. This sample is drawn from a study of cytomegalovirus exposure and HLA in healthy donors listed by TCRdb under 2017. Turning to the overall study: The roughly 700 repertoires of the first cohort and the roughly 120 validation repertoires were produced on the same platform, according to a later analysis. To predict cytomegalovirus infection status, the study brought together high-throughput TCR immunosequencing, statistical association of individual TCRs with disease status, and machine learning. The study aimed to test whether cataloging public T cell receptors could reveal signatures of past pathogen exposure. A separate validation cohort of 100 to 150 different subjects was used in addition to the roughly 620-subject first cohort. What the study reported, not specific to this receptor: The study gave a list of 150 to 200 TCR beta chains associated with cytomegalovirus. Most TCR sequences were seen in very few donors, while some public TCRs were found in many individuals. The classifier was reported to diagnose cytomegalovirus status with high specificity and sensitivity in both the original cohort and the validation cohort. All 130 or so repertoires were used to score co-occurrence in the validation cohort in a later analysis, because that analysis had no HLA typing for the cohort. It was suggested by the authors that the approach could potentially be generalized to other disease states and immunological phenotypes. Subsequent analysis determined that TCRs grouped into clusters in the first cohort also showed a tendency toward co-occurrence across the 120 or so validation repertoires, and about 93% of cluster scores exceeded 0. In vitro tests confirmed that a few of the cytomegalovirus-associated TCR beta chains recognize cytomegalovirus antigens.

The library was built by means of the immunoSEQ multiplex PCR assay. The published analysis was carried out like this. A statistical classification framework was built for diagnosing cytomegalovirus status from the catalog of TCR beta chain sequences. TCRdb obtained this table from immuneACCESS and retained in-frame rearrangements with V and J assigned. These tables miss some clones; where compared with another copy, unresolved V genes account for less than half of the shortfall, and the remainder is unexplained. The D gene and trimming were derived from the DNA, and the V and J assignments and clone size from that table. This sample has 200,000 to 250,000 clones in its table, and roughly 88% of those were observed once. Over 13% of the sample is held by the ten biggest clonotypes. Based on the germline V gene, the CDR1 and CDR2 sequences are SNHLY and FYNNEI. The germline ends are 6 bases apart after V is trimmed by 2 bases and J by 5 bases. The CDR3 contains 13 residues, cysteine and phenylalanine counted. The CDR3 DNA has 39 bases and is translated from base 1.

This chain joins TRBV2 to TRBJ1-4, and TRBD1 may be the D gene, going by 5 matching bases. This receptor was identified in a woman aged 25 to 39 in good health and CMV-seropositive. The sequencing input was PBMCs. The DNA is TGTGCCAGCAGTGAACAGGGCAATGAAAAACTGTTTTTT. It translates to CASSEQGNEKLFF. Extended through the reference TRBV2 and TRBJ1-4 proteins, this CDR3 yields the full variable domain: EPEVTQTPSHQVTQMGQEVILRCVPISNHLYFYWYRQILGQKVEFLVSFYNNEISEKSEIFDDQFSVERPDGSNFTLKIRSTKLEDSAMYFCASSEQGNEKLFFGSGTQLSVL.